These T cell receptor beta chains were read from a single sample in a study of blood T cell repertoires in COVID-19. The protocol was immunoSEQ multiplex PCR, while the TCRdb copy is restricted to in-frame clones and leaves out a portion. Of about 230,000 clones listed, 83% are singletons. The sample consisted of peripheral blood. The receptors shown here come from a woman aged 45 to 65 with acute or convalescent COVID-19. Both conserved end residues are part of each CDR3. Each record gives: CDR3 protein, CDR3 DNA, V gene, clone size, J gene, D gene. D genes are given only for firm matches. Clone size appears in some rows only: once, few, many, or a class for an expanded clone.

CDR3: CASSPGLAGLADTQYF
DNA: TGCGCCAGCAGCCCTGGACTAGCGGGTTTAGCAGATACGCAGTATTTT
V: TRBV5-1
size: -
J: TRBJ2-3
D: TRBD2

CDR3: CATSRVFGASGVGNEQFF
DNA: TGTGCCACCAGCAGAGTTTTTGGGGCTAGCGGAGTTGGGAATGAGCAGTTCTTC
V: TRBV15
size: -
J: TRBJ2-1
D: TRBD2

CDR3: CATSRGRVGNQPQHF
DNA: TGTGCCACCAGCAGGGGCAGGGTCGGCAATCAGCCCCAGCATTTT
V: TRBV15
size: once
J: TRBJ1-5
D: -

CDR3: CASRTGLALRANVLTF
DNA: TGTGCCAGCAGAACTGGACTAGCTCTAAGGGCCAACGTCCTGACTTTC
V: TRBV28
size: -
J: TRBJ2-6
D: TRBD2

CDR3: CASSLAGSHNEQFF
DNA: TGTGCCAGCAGCTTGGCAGGCTCTCACAATGAGCAGTTCTTC
V: TRBV5-6
size: -
J: TRBJ2-1
D: -

CDR3: CASSLTGGKETQYF
DNA: TGTGCCAGCAGCTTAACGGGCGGGAAGGAGACCCAGTACTTC
V: TRBV7-3
size: -
J: TRBJ2-5
D: -

CDR3: CASSITGFHYEQYF
DNA: TGTGCCAGTAGTATAACAGGGTTTCACTACGAGCAGTACTTC
V: TRBV19
size: -
J: TRBJ2-7
D: -

CDR3: CASSQWVWGGDHEQYF
DNA: TGCGCCAGCAGTCAATGGGTATGGGGAGGGGACCACGAGCAGTACTTC
V: TRBV23-1
size: -
J: TRBJ2-7
D: TRBD2

CDR3: CASSKDGYEQYF
DNA: TGTGCCAGCAGTAAAGACGGCTACGAGCAGTACTTC
V: TRBV2
size: -
J: TRBJ2-7
D: -

CDR3: CASSPQTGHSPLHF
DNA: TGTGCCAGCAGTCCTCAGACAGGGCATTCACCCCTCCACTTT
V: TRBV28
size: -
J: TRBJ1-6
D: TRBD1

CDR3: CASSVRAGGQADTQYF
DNA: TGTGCCAGCAGCGTACGCGCGGGGGGGCAGGCAGATACGCAGTATTTT
V: TRBV9
size: -
J: TRBJ2-3
D: TRBD2

CDR3: CASSFAGGQETQYF
DNA: TGCGCCAGCAGCTTCGCAGGGGGGCAAGAGACCCAGTACTTC
V: TRBV5-1
size: once
J: TRBJ2-5
D: -

CDR3: CASSQEQADYGYTF
DNA: TGTGCCAGCAGCCAAGAACAGGCCGACTATGGCTACACCTTC
V: TRBV3-1/TRBV3-2
size: -
J: TRBJ1-2
D: -

CDR3: CASSLVTGLGYEQYF
DNA: TGTGCCAGCAGCTTAGTGACAGGTTTAGGATACGAGCAGTACTTC
V: TRBV11-2
size: -
J: TRBJ2-7
D: -

CDR3: CASSTRDRGYSPLHF
DNA: TGTGCCAGCAGTACCCGGGACAGGGGGTACTCACCCCTCCACTTT
V: TRBV6-2/TRBV6-3
size: once
J: TRBJ1-6
D: TRBD1

CDR3: CASLAGGPTDTQYF
DNA: TGTGCCAGCTTAGCGGGAGGGCCTACAGATACGCAGTATTTT
V: TRBV19
size: -
J: TRBJ2-3
D: TRBD2

CDR3: CASSLAMDSQPQHF
DNA: TGTGCCAGCAGCTTAGCGATGGACAGCCAGCCCCAGCATTTT
V: TRBV7-2
size: once
J: TRBJ1-5
D: -

CDR3: CASSPTGTGAPYEQYF
DNA: TGTGCCAGCAGTCCCACCGGGACAGGGGCCCCCTACGAGCAGTACTTC
V: TRBV5-8
size: -
J: TRBJ2-7
D: TRBD1

CDR3: CSAFTSVEQFF
DNA: TGCAGTGCTTTTACTAGCGTCGAGCAGTTCTTC
V: TRBV20-1
size: -
J: TRBJ2-1
D: TRBD2

CDR3: CASSQAHSGELFF
DNA: TGTGCCAGCAGCCAGGCCCACAGCGGGGAGCTGTTTTTT
V: TRBV7-2
size: -
J: TRBJ2-2
D: -

CDR3: CASSTRLAGGDTQYF
DNA: TGCGCCAGCAGCACCCGACTAGCGGGGGGCGATACGCAGTATTTT
V: TRBV5-1
size: few
J: TRBJ2-3
D: TRBD2

CDR3: CASSLVDSQETQYF
DNA: TGTGCCAGCAGCCTAGTGGACAGTCAAGAGACCCAGTACTTC
V: TRBV5-4
size: few
J: TRBJ2-5
D: -

CDR3: CASSATSGSSYNEQFF
DNA: TGTGCCAGCTCAGCGACTAGCGGGAGCTCCTACAATGAGCAGTTCTTC
V: TRBV18
size: -
J: TRBJ2-1
D: TRBD2

CDR3: CASSLTSGTDTQYF
DNA: TGTGCCAGCAGCTTAACTAGCGGCACAGATACGCAGTATTTT
V: TRBV7-3
size: -
J: TRBJ2-3
D: -

CDR3: CASSLLDRPNEKLFF
DNA: TGTGCCAGCAGCTTGTTGGACAGACCGAATGAAAAACTGTTTTTT
V: TRBV5-5
size: -
J: TRBJ1-4
D: -

CDR3: CTSSPGQHGYTF
DNA: TGCACCAGCAGTCCGGGACAGCATGGCTACACCTTC
V: TRBV1
size: -
J: TRBJ1-2
D: -

CDR3: CASTGGVDTIYF
DNA: TGTGCCAGCACGGGGGGAGTGGACACCATATATTTT
V: TRBV28
size: -
J: TRBJ1-3
D: -

CDR3: CASSFTSGSGEQFF
DNA: TGTGCCAGCAGCTTCACTAGCGGGAGCGGTGAGCAGTTCTTC
V: TRBV11-3
size: -
J: TRBJ2-1
D: TRBD2

CDR3: CASSPPPDTGELFF
DNA: TGTGCCAGCTCACCACCTCCGGACACCGGGGAGCTGTTTTTT
V: TRBV18
size: -
J: TRBJ2-2
D: -

CDR3: CAWSDAGSSYNEQFF
DNA: TGTGCCTGGAGTGACGCCGGGAGCTCCTACAATGAGCAGTTCTTC
V: TRBV30
size: few
J: TRBJ2-1
D: -

CDR3: CASSTWTGGNEKLFF
DNA: TGTGCCAGTAGTACGTGGACAGGGGGTAATGAAAAACTGTTTTTT
V: TRBV19
size: -
J: TRBJ1-4
D: TRBD1

CDR3: CASSNPTGGVSEVSPLHF
DNA: TGCGCCAGCAGCAACCCGACAGGGGGAGTATCCGAGGTCTCACCCCTCCACTTT
V: TRBV5-1
size: -
J: TRBJ1-6
D: TRBD1

CDR3: CASSRYEQYF
DNA: TGTGCCAGCAGTCGCTACGAGCAGTACTTC
V: TRBV2
size: -
J: TRBJ2-7
D: -

CDR3: CASSSAGGQEVEETQYF
DNA: TGTGCCAGCAGCTCAGCGGGGGGGCAGGAGGTGGAAGAGACCCAGTACTTC
V: TRBV7-8
size: -
J: TRBJ2-5
D: TRBD2

CDR3: CASSPRSGEQYF
DNA: TGTGCCAGCAGCCCTCGCAGCGGCGAGCAGTACTTC
V: TRBV7-2
size: -
J: TRBJ2-7
D: -

CDR3: CASSRAEVAGFQETQYF
DNA: TGCGCCAGCAGCCGGGCGGAGGTAGCGGGATTCCAAGAGACCCAGTACTTC
V: TRBV4-1
size: -
J: TRBJ2-5
D: TRBD2

CDR3: CASSLLGNTEAFF
DNA: TGCGCCAGCAGCTTGCTAGGGAACACTGAAGCTTTCTTT
V: TRBV5-1
size: -
J: TRBJ1-1
D: -

CDR3: CASKGVGYEQFF
DNA: TGTGCCAGCAAGGGGGTAGGGTATGAGCAGTTCTTC
V: TRBV27
size: -
J: TRBJ2-1
D: -

CDR3: CASSPNQQPGETQYF
DNA: TGTGCCAGCAGCCCTAACCAGCAGCCCGGGGAGACCCAGTACTTC
V: TRBV7-9
size: -
J: TRBJ2-5
D: -

CDR3: CASRPTSGREETQYF
DNA: TGTGCCAGCAGGCCAACTAGCGGGAGGGAAGAGACCCAGTACTTC
V: TRBV7-2
size: -
J: TRBJ2-5
D: TRBD2

CDR3: CATSDLRGDLTGELFF
DNA: TGTGCCACCAGTGATTTGCGGGGGGATTTGACCGGGGAGCTGTTTTTT
V: TRBV24-1
size: -
J: TRBJ2-2
D: TRBD2

CDR3: CASSARQETQYF
DNA: TGCGCCAGCAGCGCGCGACAAGAGACCCAGTACTTC
V: TRBV5-1
size: few
J: TRBJ2-5
D: -

CDR3: CASSASKWGLTEAFF
DNA: TGTGCCAGCAGTGCCTCCAAATGGGGGCTCACTGAAGCTTTCTTT
V: TRBV28
size: -
J: TRBJ1-1
D: -

CDR3: CASSRWTGNNYGYTF
DNA: TGTGCCAGCAGCAGATGGACAGGGAACAACTATGGCTACACCTTC
V: TRBV7-2
size: -
J: TRBJ1-2
D: TRBD1

CDR3: CASSLTEYEQYF
DNA: TGTGCCAGCAGCCTAACAGAATACGAGCAGTACTTC
V: TRBV3-1/TRBV3-2
size: -
J: TRBJ2-7
D: -

CDR3: CASSHLGVYEQYF
DNA: TGTGCCAGCAGCCACCTAGGGGTCTACGAGCAGTACTTC
V: TRBV14
size: once
J: TRBJ2-7
D: -

CDR3: CASSQDWEGGYGYTF
DNA: TGCGCCAGCAGCCAAGATTGGGAGGGGGGCTATGGCTACACCTTC
V: TRBV4-1
size: -
J: TRBJ1-2
D: -

CDR3: CASSATGGHYNEQFF
DNA: TGTGCCAGCAGTGCCACAGGGGGCCATTACAATGAGCAGTTCTTC
V: TRBV6-2/TRBV6-3
size: -
J: TRBJ2-1
D: TRBD1

CDR3: CASSQDLRLAGEVETQYF
DNA: TGTGCCAGCAGCCAAGATTTGAGACTAGCGGGGGAGGTTGAGACCCAGTACTTC
V: TRBV3-1/TRBV3-2
size: once
J: TRBJ2-5
D: TRBD2

CDR3: CASSLQGNSPLHF
DNA: TGTGCCAGCAGTTTGCAGGGAAACTCACCCCTCCACTTT
V: TRBV12-3/TRBV12-4
size: -
J: TRBJ1-6
D: -

CDR3: CASSEARGAQQPQHF
DNA: TGTGCCAGCAGTGAAGCTCGGGGGGCACAACAGCCCCAGCATTTT
V: TRBV6-1
size: -
J: TRBJ1-5
D: -

CDR3: CASSESNQPQHF
DNA: TGTGCCAGCAGTGAGAGTAATCAGCCCCAGCATTTT
V: TRBV28
size: -
J: TRBJ1-5
D: -

CDR3: CASSQGEGVPQHF
DNA: TGCGCCAGCAGCCAGGGGGAGGGGGTGCCCCAGCATTTT
V: TRBV4-1
size: -
J: TRBJ1-5
D: -